This entry lists 18 T cell receptor beta chains sequenced from one sample in a study of CD8+CD57+ T cells in acquired aplastic anemia. Selection for sequencing was limited to patients who had shown CD8+CD57+ cell expansion by flow cytometry. Genomic DNA served as template for TCR beta VDJ and CDR3 profiling. Using its own MiXCR run on the reads, TCRdb lists one record per CDR3 protein. This sample has 100,000 to 150,000 distinct CDR3 sequences, with almost 40% found just once. Sequenced material: sorted CD4+, CD8+, or CD8+CD57+ T cells (not recorded which) from PBMCs. The receptor source for this set is a human donor with aplastic anemia.

Notes on this clonotype: Here the CDR3 omits its conserved ending phenylalanine or tryptophan, so a read error is the likely source. The V call is TRBV10-3, the J call TRBJ2-3, with a weak D call TRBD1 (7 bases). The CDR3 loop spans 16 amino acids. Looked up from germline, CDR1 is ENHRY and CDR2 is SYGVKD. In DNA, the CDR3 is TGTGCCAGCAGTATATACAGGGGAGGTGGAGGAGATACGCAGTATCTT. Translation gives CASSIYRGGGGDTQYL.

The CDR3 DNA is TGTGCCAGCAGTGAAGGGGGGACAGGGGGCACGGGGGATACGCAGTATTTT. Translating it yields CASSEGGTGGTGDTQYF. V gene TRBV6-1 combines with J gene TRBJ2-3, with 12 bases fitting TRBD1. In germline, CDR1 is MNHNS, CDR2 SASEGT. The CDR3 loop spans 17 amino acids. With 1 base clipped from V and 6 bases from J, the junction kept 8 bases outside the gene matches.

This chain joins TRBV6-1 and TRBJ1-1; 9 bases are shared with TRBD1. The CDR3 runs to 13 residues. Germline CDR1 is MNHNS and CDR2 is SASEGT. The J segment lost 5 bases and the V segment lost 7 bases, leaving 5 bases of the junction unmatched. The CDR3: CASTTGGQTEAFF. In DNA form, the CDR3 reads TGTGCCAGCACCACAGGGGGCCAAACTGAAGCTTTCTTT.

V gene TRBV6-2 or TRBV6-3 combines with J gene TRBJ2-2, with 12 bases aligning to TRBD2. V gave up 0 bases and J gave up 5 bases; unmatched junction bases: 7. The CDR3 is 18 residues long. CDR1 is MNHEY, CDR2 SVGEGT, per germline. This CDR3 is CASSYSTSGGPGTGELFF. For the CDR3, the DNA is TGTGCCAGCAGTTACTCGACTAGCGGGGGCCCCGGGACCGGGGAGCTGTTTTTT.

This clonotype was seen ten or more times. The CDR3: CASSLIVGGYTF. The DNA for the CDR3 is TGTGCCAGCAGTTTAATCGTCGGTGGCTACACCTTC. This rearrangement joins TRBV28 to TRBJ1-2, with no clear D. There are 12 residues in the CDR3. Germline CDR1 reads MDHEN; CDR2 reads SYDVKM. Trimming removed 2 bases at V and 7 bases at J, with 8 bases between.

This chain joins TRBV6-1 and TRBJ1-1; 9 positions agree with TRBD1. The trim removed 6 bases at V and 4 bases at J, leaving 3 bases unmatched. Per the germline V gene, CDR1 is MNHNS and CDR2 is SASEGT. There are 13 residues in the CDR3. CDR3 sequence (DNA): TGTGCCAGCAGGGGGGACAGGGTCACTGAAGCTTTCTTT. Amino acids: CASRGDRVTEAFF.

The chain joins TRBV2 to TRBJ1-6; a possible D gene is TRBD1 (6 bases). Looked up from germline, CDR1 is SNHLY and CDR2 is FYNNEI. Trimming shortened V by 6 bases and J by 7 bases, and 13 bases separated the two germline ends. The CDR3 sequence is 14 residues long. This CDR3 reads CASSTGLWNSPLHF. CDR3 DNA sequence: TGTGCCAGCAGCACAGGGCTTTGGAATTCACCCCTCCACTTT.

This rearrangement joins TRBV7-2 to TRBJ2-3; 7 nucleotides agree with TRBD2. The CDR3 loop spans 15 amino acids. Per germline, CDR1 SGHTA and CDR2 FQGNSA. V was clipped by 0 bases and J by 3 bases; unmatched bases: 3. The CDR3 reads CASSLAAGVTDTQYF. The DNA for the CDR3 is TGTGCCAGCAGCTTAGCGGCGGGAGTGACAGATACGCAGTATTTT.

The CDR3: CASSKQGGDGNTIYF. CDR3 sequence (DNA): TGTGCCAGCAGTAAACAGGGCGGTGATGGAAACACCATATATTTT. The chain uses TRBV2 and TRBJ1-3; a weak D match, TRBD1 (6 bases). The CDR3 is 15 residues long. Germline loops: CDR1 SNHLY, CDR2 FYNNEI. V lost 5 bases and J lost 3, with 14 bases in between.

This clonotype has more than one count but fewer than ten. The missing conserved phenylalanine or tryptophan at the end of this CDR3 makes a read error likely. V gene TRBV11-1 combines with J gene TRBJ2-1, with 9 bases that match TRBD2. J lost 4 bases, V lost 6 bases, and 10 bases had no gene match. This CDR3 has 16 residues. Looked up from germline, CDR1 is SGHAT and CDR2 is FQDESV (reference sequence). As DNA, the CDR3 is TGTGCCAGCAGGGAACGACTAGCGGCCGGTTACAATGAGCAGTTCTCC. It translates to CASRERLAAGYNEQFS.

The V gene is TRBV5-1, the J gene TRBJ1-1; D gene ambiguous. V shed 5 bases and J shed 5 bases, with 10 bases lying between them. The length of the CDR3 is 12 residues. CDR1 is SGHRS and CDR2 is YFSETQ in the germline V gene. The CDR3 nucleotides read TGCGCCAGCAGTTCCCTGGAAACTGAAGCTTTCTTT. Protein: CASSSLETEAFF.

This clonotype has just a few counts. The gene calls are TRBV6-1 and TRBJ1-1, with D perhaps TRBD1 (5 bases). The CDR3 has 15 residues. V lost 6 bases to trimming and J lost 2 bases, with 16 bases between them. Germline V CDR1 and CDR2: MNHNS, SASEGT. CDR3 sequence reads: CASRASRDGNTEAFF. The DNA for the CDR3 is TGTGCCAGCAGAGCGTCCCGGGACGGCAACACTGAAGCTTTCTTT.

The rearrangement links TRBV4-2 to TRBJ1-4; D is uncertain. In germline, CDR1 is LGHNA, CDR2 YNFKEQ. This CDR3 region has 14 residues. V was trimmed by 2 bases and J by 5 bases, leaving 9 bases between them. The CDR3 DNA follows: TGTGCCAGCAGCCAACCCCAGGTCAATGAAAAACTGTTTTTT. Protein product: CASSQPQVNEKLFF.

The chain links TRBV7-3 to TRBJ1-2, with D possibly being TRBD1 (5 bases). The CDR3 totals 10 residues. V lost 8 bases to trimming and J lost 8 bases, with 9 bases between them. Germline V gene lookup returns CDR1 SGHTA and CDR2 FQGTGA. The CDR3 coding sequence is TGTGCCAGCCGGGACGTAGGCTACACCTTC. This translates into CASRDVGYTF.

This clonotype came up once. The J gene is TRBJ1-5, the V gene TRBV20-1, with 8 bases aligning to TRBD1. Losses at the gene ends were 3 bases for V and 7 bases for J; bases not matched to a gene: 8. In germline, CDR1 is DFQATT, CDR2 SNEGSKA (reference sequence). The CDR3 runs 14 residues. This CDR3 reads CSASKGTGAQPQHF. For the CDR3, the DNA is TGCAGTGCTAGTAAGGGGACAGGCGCCCAGCCCCAGCATTTT.

This clonotype came up many times. The chain couples TRBV20-1 to TRBJ2-2; 7 nucleotides agree with TRBD1. V lost 0 bases to trimming and J lost 2 bases; unmatched junction nucleotides: 6. The CDR3 length is 16 residues. CDR1 is DFQATT, CDR2 SNEGSKA, per germline (reference sequence). For the CDR3, the DNA is TGCAGTGCTAGAGATGTACGACAGGGCAACACCGGGGAGCTGTTTTTT. Protein: CSARDVRQGNTGELFF.

J is TRBJ2-7 and V is TRBV7-3; 16 nucleotides agree with TRBD2. CDR3 length equals 18 residues. Losses at the gene ends were 5 bases for V and 0 bases for J; bases not matched to a gene: 7. CDR1 and CDR2 from the germline V gene are SGHTA and FQGTGA. The CDR3 here is CASSLPGLAGGSSYEQYV. The CDR3 DNA is TGTGCCAGCAGCCTACCGGGACTAGCGGGGGGGAGCTCCTACGAGCAGTACGTC.

The sample holds many counts of this clonotype. This CDR3 is CASSQATGRNTGELFF. CDR3 sequence (DNA): TGCGCCAGCAGCCAAGCGACAGGGCGGAACACCGGGGAGCTGTTTTTT. The rearrangement joins TRBV4-1 to TRBJ2-2; 7 bases align to TRBD1. The CDR3 has 16 amino acids. Germline V gives CDR1 MGHRA, CDR2 YSYEKL. Losses at the gene ends were 1 base for V and 1 base for J; bases not matched to a gene: 3.